Shown below are 22 T cell receptor beta chains from a single sample sequenced in a study of response to subunit inactivated influenza vaccine. MiXCR, applied by TCRdb to the RT-PCR reads, yields one record per CDR3 protein. The sample has hundreds of thousands of distinct CDR3 sequences, about 25% seen once; the top ten hold 1.5% to 2%. The sample consisted of CD4+ T cells sorted from PBMCs, taken 4 to 6 days after vaccination. The source of these receptors is a man aged 45 to 65 who received an inactivated influenza vaccine.

The chain links TRBV18 to TRBJ2-5, with D hard to call. The germline V and J ends were trimmed by 3 bases and 5 bases, with 7 bases remaining between them. This CDR3 has 12 amino acids. Germline V gene lookup returns CDR1 KGHSH and CDR2 LQKENI. The CDR3 loop reads CASSPVAETQYF. In DNA, the CDR3 is TGTGCCAGCTCACCTGTGGCGGAGACCCAGTACTTC.

This chain uses TRBV2 with TRBJ1-6; D not certain. The germline V gene encodes CDR1 SNHLY and CDR2 FYNNEI. V was cut by 6 bases and J by 0 bases, with 9 bases left in between. There are 15 residues in the CDR3. The CDR3 sequence: CASRRMSSYNSPLHF. The CDR3 region has the DNA TGTGCCAGCAGAAGGATGAGCTCCTATAATTCACCCCTCCACTTT. Variable domain in full (rest from reference TRBV2 and TRBJ1-6): EPEVTQTPSHQVTQMGQEVILRCVPISNHLYFYWYRQILGQKVEFLVSFYNNEISEKSEIFDDQFSVERPDGSNFTLKIRSTKLEDSAMYFCASRRMSSYNSPLHFGNGTRLTVT.

This clonotype was counted only a few times. The chain uses TRBV20-1 and TRBJ1-2; D not certain. Germline loops: CDR1 DFQATT, CDR2 SNEGSKA (reference sequence). The CDR3 sequence is 14 residues long. Trimming cost V 1 base and J 2 bases, with 11 bases left between them. CDR3 residues: CSARVRADNYGYTF. The CDR3 DNA follows: TGCAGTGCTAGAGTTCGGGCTGACAACTATGGCTACACCTTC.

The J gene is TRBJ1-1, the V gene TRBV29-1; the D gene is possibly TRBD1 (5 bases). The CDR3 contains 12 residues. Trimming shortened V by 7 bases and J by 7 bases, and 16 bases separated the two germline ends. In germline, CDR1 is SQVTM, CDR2 ANQGSEA. CDR3 in DNA: TGCAGCGGACGGGACTCCCACGGTGAAGCTTTCTTT. It specifies CSGRDSHGEAFF.

This clonotype was counted a few times. The rearrangement joins TRBV29-1 to TRBJ2-3; a weak D match, TRBD1 (6 bases). Trimming took 6 bases from V and 4 from J, leaving 11 bases between them. Germline CDR1 SQVTM, CDR2 ANQGSEA. The CDR3 contains 12 residues. CDR3 loop: CSVASGADTQYF. CDR3 sequence (DNA): TGCAGCGTAGCCTCAGGGGCAGATACGCAGTATTTT.

This clonotype has only a few counts. This rearrangement joins TRBV4-2 to TRBJ1-2; a possible D gene is TRBD1 (6 bases). Germline-derived CDR1 and CDR2 are LGHNA and YNFKEQ. The CDR3 is made up of 15 amino acids. V lost 0 bases and J 2 bases, leaving 10 bases between the germline ends. CDR3 nucleotides: TGTGCCAGCAGCCAAGAAGGGGGTACCAACTATGGCTACACCTTC. This sequence encodes CASSQEGGTNYGYTF.

The sample holds many counts of this clonotype. The CDR3 protein is CSVAGSGSRYNEQFF. The CDR3, as DNA: TGCAGCGTTGCGGGTAGCGGGAGTCGGTACAATGAGCAGTTCTTC. The chain is built from TRBV29-1 and TRBJ2-1; 9 nucleotides match TRBD2. The CDR3 has 15 residues. From germline, CDR1 is SQVTM and CDR2 ANQGSEA. V dropped 4 bases and J dropped 4; count of bases not matched to a gene: 8.

V and J are TRBV27 and TRBJ2-7; D is perhaps TRBD1 (6 bases). The germline gives CDR1 MNHEY, CDR2 SMNVEV (reference sequence). Trimming cost V 2 bases and J 2 bases, with 13 bases left between them. CDR3 length: 15 residues. The CDR3 nucleotides are TGTGCCAGCAGTTTAGTACAGGGATTAACCTACGAGCAGTACTTC. Its translation is CASSLVQGLTYEQYF.

This rearrangement joins TRBV30 to TRBJ2-2, with D perhaps matching TRBD1 (7 bases). From germline, CDR1 is GTSNPN and CDR2 SVGIG (reference sequence). This CDR3 comprises 15 residues. Between the trimmed V and J ends, which lost 3 bases and 7 bases, there was a span of 18 bases. The CDR3 DNA reads as TGTGCCTGGAGGGTAACCGGCGGGACAGTCGGGGAGCTGTTTTTT. It codes for CAWRVTGGTVGELFF.

This clonotype came up a few times. J is TRBJ2-1 and V is TRBV4-3, with 12 positions matching TRBD2. The V and J ends lost 2 bases and 7 bases, in that order; junction bases with no gene match: 3. The CDR3 spans 15 residues. Per germline, CDR1 LGHNA and CDR2 YSLEER. The CDR3 DNA reads TGCGCCAGCAGCCAACTAGCGGGGGGGTGGAATGAGCAGTTCTTC. Protein product: CASSQLAGGWNEQFF.

This rearrangement joins TRBV20-1 to TRBJ2-3; tentatively, D is TRBD1 (6 bases). Germline-derived CDR1 and CDR2 are DFQATT and SNEGSKA (reference sequence). Deletions cut 0 bases from V and 0 bases from J, with 13 bases between. The CDR3 has 16 residues. This CDR3 is CSARDPGHYSTDTQYF. The CDR3 DNA reads as TGCAGTGCTAGAGACCCGGGACATTATAGCACAGATACGCAGTATTTT.

This clonotype appeared a few times. The chain combines TRBV7-2 with TRBJ1-2; 8 bases line up with TRBD1. The CDR3 runs to 15 residues. Germline V CDR1 and CDR2: SGHTA, FQGNSA. The junction had 6 bases not matched to a gene; V was cut back by 3 bases and J by 3 bases. CDR3 amino acids: CASSFKGQGDYGYTF. The DNA of the CDR3 is TGTGCCAGCAGCTTCAAAGGACAGGGCGACTATGGCTACACCTTC. The full variable domain, in which reference TRBV7-2 and TRBJ1-2 provide the parts outside the CDR3, is GAGVSQSPSNKVTEKGKDVELRCDPISGHTALYWYRQSLGQGLEFLIYFQGNSAPDKSGLPSDRFSAERTGGSVSTLTIQRTQQEDSAVYLCASSFKGQGDYGYTFGSGTRLTVV.

This sequence joins TRBV6-2 or TRBV6-3 and TRBJ2-1, with D possibly matching TRBD2 (5 bases). The CDR3 is 14 residues long. The germline CDR1 and CDR2 sequences are MNHEY and SVGEGT. The V end was cut by 6 bases, the J end by 6 bases, with 15 bases between. CDR3 sequence (DNA): TGTGCCAGCAGCTTTAGGGAGTGGGTCAATGAGCAGTTCTTC. Protein sequence: CASSFREWVNEQFF.

This clonotype was seen a few times. This chain connects TRBV7-8 to TRBJ2-7; the D call may be TRBD1 or TRBD2 (5 bases each). This CDR3 has 14 amino acids. The germline V and J ends were trimmed by 4 bases and 7 bases, with 17 bases remaining between them. Germline CDR1 SGHVS, CDR2 FQNEAQ. The CDR3 spells CASSSRDGPGEQYF. The CDR3 nucleotides read TGTGCCAGCAGCTCCCGGGACGGGCCGGGAGAGCAGTACTTC.

The V call is TRBV20-1, the J call TRBJ1-2; D gene ambiguous. The CDR3 length is 14 residues. V was trimmed by 2 bases and J by 2 bases, leaving 12 bases between them. From germline, CDR1 is DFQATT and CDR2 SNEGSKA (reference sequence). Written as DNA, the CDR3 is TGCAGTGCTAGACAACATCAGATGAACTATGGCTACACCTTC. This codes for CSARQHQMNYGYTF.

This clonotype was detected only a few times. The rearrangement links TRBV20-1 to TRBJ1-5, with TRBD1 matching 8 bases. Losses at the gene ends were 2 bases for V and 6 bases for J; bases not matched to a gene: 3. CDR3 size: 13 residues. The germline gives CDR1 DFQATT, CDR2 SNEGSKA (reference sequence). CDR3 bases: TGCAGTGCTAGATCAGGGGGCGGTCAGCCCCAGCATTTT. It is translated as CSARSGGGQPQHF.

This clonotype has just a few counts. V and J are TRBV7-2 and TRBJ2-3, with 8 bases fitting TRBD2. Germline CDR1 SGHTA, CDR2 FQGNSA. J was trimmed by 4 bases and V by 3 bases; bases with no gene match: 9. This CDR3 has 16 residues. This chain's CDR3 is CASSFDGRESSDTQYF. The CDR3 nucleotides are TGTGCCAGCAGCTTCGACGGGAGGGAATCATCAGATACGCAGTATTTT.

This clonotype was seen only a few times. This sequence joins TRBV10-3 and TRBJ2-5; 8 nucleotides agree with TRBD2. The CDR3 runs to 17 residues. Losses at the gene ends were 3 bases for V and 5 bases for J; bases not matched to a gene: 14. Looked up from germline, CDR1 is ENHRY and CDR2 is SYGVKD. DNA of the CDR3: TGTGCCATCAGTGAACGAGGGCTAGCGGGCAAGGCCGAGACCCAGTACTTC. It translates to CAISERGLAGKAETQYF.

This clonotype was detected ten times or more. V and J are TRBV4-2 and TRBJ2-2; D gene ambiguous. Trimming cost V 1 base and J 1 base, with 7 bases left between them. Germline V gene lookup returns CDR1 LGHNA and CDR2 YNFKEQ. The CDR3 contains 15 residues. As DNA, the CDR3 is TGTGCCAGCAGCCAAGGGACGGTGAACACCGGGGAGCTGTTTTTT. Translation: CASSQGTVNTGELFF.

The chain couples TRBV15 to TRBJ1-4; D is ambiguous. This CDR3 has 15 residues. Trimming stripped 5 bases from V and 3 bases from J, with 13 bases between. CDR1 is LNHNV and CDR2 is YYDKDF in the germline V gene (reference sequence). The CDR3 DNA sequence: TGTGCCACCAGCGTTCGCGGGGTGGCTAATGAAAAACTGTTTTTT. Amino acid sequence: CATSVRGVANEKLFF.

This clonotype was detected a few times. The V and J genes are TRBV20-1 and TRBJ2-7, with D perhaps being TRBD1 or TRBD2 (7 bases each). CDR3 size: 16 residues. In germline, CDR1 is DFQATT, CDR2 SNEGSKA (reference sequence). Trimming shortened V by 1 base and J by 3 bases, and 19 bases separated the two germline ends. DNA for the CDR3: TGCAGTGCTAGAGGTGTCGAGGGAGGGGGCAGCTACGAGCAGTACTTC. Its protein product is CSARGVEGGGSYEQYF.

The chain employs TRBV4-3 and TRBJ2-1, with 11 bases identical to TRBD2. This CDR3 has 16 amino acids. Trimming removed 3 bases from V and 3 bases from J; junction bases left unmatched: 4. CDR1 is LGHNA, CDR2 YSLEER, per germline. The CDR3 reads CASSQSTSGSYNEQFF. CDR3 DNA: TGCGCCAGCAGCCAGTCTACTAGCGGGAGCTACAATGAGCAGTTCTTC.